This entry describes one T cell receptor beta chain. This specimen comes from a study of CD8 T cells in Susac syndrome. Random hexamers were used to reverse transcribe roughly 0.45 to 1 ug of RNA. Amplification of TCR beta CDR3 used immunoSEQ multiplex PCR across 54 Vbeta and 13 Jbeta. TCRdb re-analysed the immunoSEQ multiplex PCR reads in MiXCR, keeping a single row per CDR3 protein. Here the sample spans 90,000 to 150,000 distinct CDR3 sequences, approximately 91% being singletons. Sequencing of TCR beta was carried out in blood CD8+ and CD4+ T cells. Specimen: CD4+ T cells from PBMCs. The receptor was isolated from a human donor in good health.

The CDR3 region is CASSATSGWHEQFF. The CDR3 bases are TGTGCCAGCAGTGCGACTAGCGGTTGGCATGAGCAGTTCTTC. This chain uses TRBV2 with TRBJ2-1; 9 bases are a match to TRBD2. The V gene's germline CDR1 is SNHLY and CDR2 FYNNEI. CDR3 length: 14 residues. Trimming at V came to 4 bases and at J to 8 bases, leaving 6 bases not matched to a gene. Full variable domain (missing parts from reference TRBV2 and TRBJ2-1): EPEVTQTPSHQVTQMGQEVILRCVPISNHLYFYWYRQILGQKVEFLVSFYNNEISEKSEIFDDQFSVERPDGSNFTLKIRSTKLEDSAMYFCASSATSGWHEQFFGPGTRLTVL.